This T cell receptor (beta chain) was recorded in a study of cytomegalovirus exposure and HLA in healthy donors. Study-level background: Early release data held 85 million to 95 million unique TCRs from HLA-typed donors. Study-level findings and limits: A reported reduction in N-insertions relative to the approximately 690-donor mean was seen in an Asian-associated ancestry cluster in a later analysis.

The CDR3 sequence is 13 residues long. The V end lost 4 bases, the J end lost 2 bases, and 8 bases lay between the germline ends. CDR1 is SGHAT, CDR2 FQNNGV, per germline. On this clone itself: The target antigen is unknown.

Primers: 60 Vbeta forward and 13 Jbeta reverse. How the authors handled the data: Later, an analysis found about 77 million unique TCR beta chains, and 10 million to 11 million of these were shared. Assay: immunoSEQ multiplex PCR; the TCRdb copy retains only in-frame clones and omits some. The V and J calls and the clone size are those of that table, but D and trimming were determined from the DNA. Seen here are approximately 200,000 clones, 82% observed once, and the top ten hold approximately 0.092%. The chain has TRBV11-2 and TRBJ1-2; a weak D match, TRBD1 (5 bases). The receptor's source is a boy between 2 and 15 years old in good health and CMV-seronegative. The specimen sequenced was PBMCs. The CDR3 reads CASSSDMNYGYTF. The CDR3 nucleotides read TGTGCCAGCAGCTCGGACATGAACTATGGCTACACCTTC.